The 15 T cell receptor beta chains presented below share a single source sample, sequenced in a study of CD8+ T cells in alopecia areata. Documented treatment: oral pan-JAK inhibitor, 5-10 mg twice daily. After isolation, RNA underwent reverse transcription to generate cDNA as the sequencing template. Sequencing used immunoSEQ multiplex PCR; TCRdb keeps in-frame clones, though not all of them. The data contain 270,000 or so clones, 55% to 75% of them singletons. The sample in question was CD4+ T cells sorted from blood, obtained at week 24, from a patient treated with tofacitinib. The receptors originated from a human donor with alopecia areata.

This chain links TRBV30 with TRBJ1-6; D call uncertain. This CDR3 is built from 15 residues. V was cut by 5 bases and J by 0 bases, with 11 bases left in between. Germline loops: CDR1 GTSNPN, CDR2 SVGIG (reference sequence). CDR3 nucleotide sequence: TGTGCCTGGGTGCAGGAGGGCTCCTATAATTCACCCCTCCACTTT. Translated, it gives CAWVQEGSYNSPLHF.

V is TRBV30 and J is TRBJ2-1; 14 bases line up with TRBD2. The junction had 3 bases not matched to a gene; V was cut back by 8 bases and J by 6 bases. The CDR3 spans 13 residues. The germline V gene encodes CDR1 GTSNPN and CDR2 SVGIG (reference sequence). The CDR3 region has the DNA TGTGCCGGGACTAGCGGGGGACTCAATGAGCAGTTCTTC. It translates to CAGTSGGLNEQFF.

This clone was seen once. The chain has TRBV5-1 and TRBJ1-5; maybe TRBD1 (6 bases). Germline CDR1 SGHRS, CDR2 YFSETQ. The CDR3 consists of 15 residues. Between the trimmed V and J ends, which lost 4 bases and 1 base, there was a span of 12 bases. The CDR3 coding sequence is TGCGCCAGCAGCCCAGGGGATGAGAGCAATCAGCCCCAGCATTTT. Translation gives CASSPGDESNQPQHF.

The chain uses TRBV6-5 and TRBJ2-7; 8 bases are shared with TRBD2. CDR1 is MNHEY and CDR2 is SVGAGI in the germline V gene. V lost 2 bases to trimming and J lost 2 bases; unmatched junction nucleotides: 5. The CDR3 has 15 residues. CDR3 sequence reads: CASSYRGGETYEQYF. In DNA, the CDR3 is TGTGCCAGCAGTTACCGGGGGGGCGAGACCTACGAGCAGTACTTC.

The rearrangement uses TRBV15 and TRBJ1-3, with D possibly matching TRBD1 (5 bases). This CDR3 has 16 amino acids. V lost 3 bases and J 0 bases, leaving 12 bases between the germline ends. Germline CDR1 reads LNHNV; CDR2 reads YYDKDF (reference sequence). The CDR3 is CATSSGDRDSGNTIYF. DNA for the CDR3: TGTGCCACCAGCAGCGGGGACCGAGACTCTGGAAACACCATATATTTT.

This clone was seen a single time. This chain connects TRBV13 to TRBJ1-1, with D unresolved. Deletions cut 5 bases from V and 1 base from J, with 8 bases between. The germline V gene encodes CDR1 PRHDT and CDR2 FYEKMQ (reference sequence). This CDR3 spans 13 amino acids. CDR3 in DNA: TGTGCCAGCAGCAGCCTCCAGAACACTGAAGCTTTCTTT. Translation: CASSSLQNTEAFF.

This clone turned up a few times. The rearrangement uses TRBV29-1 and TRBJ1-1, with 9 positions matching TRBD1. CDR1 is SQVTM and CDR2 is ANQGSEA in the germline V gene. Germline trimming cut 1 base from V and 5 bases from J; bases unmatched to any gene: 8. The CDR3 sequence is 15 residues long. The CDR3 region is CSVEAPRTGDTEAFF. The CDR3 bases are TGCAGCGTTGAAGCGCCCCGGACAGGGGATACTGAAGCTTTCTTT.

The CDR3 loop is CASSERFSYEQYF. The CDR3 coding sequence is TGTGCCAGCAGCGAGCGGTTCTCCTACGAGCAGTACTTC. The V and J genes are TRBV25-1 and TRBJ2-7; a possible D gene is TRBD2 (5 bases). The CDR3 has 13 residues. The germline CDR1 and CDR2 sequences are MGHDK and SYGVNS. V was trimmed by 6 bases and J by 0 bases, leaving 9 bases between them.

The CDR3 DNA sequence: TGTGCCAGCAGGCAAGACAGGAATTCACCCCTCCACTTT. Translating gives CASRQDRNSPLHF. The chain joins TRBV7-8 to TRBJ1-6; TRBD1 might be the D (6 bases). The CDR3 runs 13 residues. V lost 6 bases and J 7 bases, leaving 10 bases between the germline ends. From germline, CDR1 is SGHVS and CDR2 FQNEAQ. Drawing the rest from reference TRBV7-8 and TRBJ1-6, the complete variable domain is GAGVSQSPRYKVAKRGQDVALRCDPISGHVSLFWYQQALGQGPEFLTYFQNEAQLDKSGLPSDRFFAERPEGSVSTLKIQRTQQEDSAVYLCASRQDRNSPLHFGNGTRLTVT.

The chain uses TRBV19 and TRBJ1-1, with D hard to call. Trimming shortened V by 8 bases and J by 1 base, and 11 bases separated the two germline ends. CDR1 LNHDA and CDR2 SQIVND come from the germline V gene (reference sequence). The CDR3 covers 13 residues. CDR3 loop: CASSRQRNTEAFF. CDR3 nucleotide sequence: TGTGCCAGTTCGAGACAAAGGAACACTGAAGCTTTCTTT.

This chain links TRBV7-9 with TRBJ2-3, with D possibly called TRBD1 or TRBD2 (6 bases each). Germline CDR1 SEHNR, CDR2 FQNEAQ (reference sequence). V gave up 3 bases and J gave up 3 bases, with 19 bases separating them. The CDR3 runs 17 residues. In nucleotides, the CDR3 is TGTGCCAGCAGCTTCCTACTCCTCGGGGGCGGGACAGATACGCAGTATTTT. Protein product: CASSFLLLGGGTDTQYF.

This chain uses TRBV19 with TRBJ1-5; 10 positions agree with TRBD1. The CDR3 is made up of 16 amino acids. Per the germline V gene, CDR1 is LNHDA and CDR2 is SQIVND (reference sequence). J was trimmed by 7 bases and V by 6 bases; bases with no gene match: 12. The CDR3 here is CASRTTGQGTGQPQHF. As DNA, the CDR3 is TGTGCCAGTAGAACGACGGGACAGGGGACGGGACAGCCCCAGCATTTT.

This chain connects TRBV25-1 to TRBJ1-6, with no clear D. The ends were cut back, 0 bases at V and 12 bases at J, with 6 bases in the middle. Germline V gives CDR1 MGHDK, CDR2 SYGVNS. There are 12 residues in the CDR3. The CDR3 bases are TGTGCCAGCAGTGAATATCCGGAACCCCTCCACTTT. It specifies CASSEYPEPLHF.

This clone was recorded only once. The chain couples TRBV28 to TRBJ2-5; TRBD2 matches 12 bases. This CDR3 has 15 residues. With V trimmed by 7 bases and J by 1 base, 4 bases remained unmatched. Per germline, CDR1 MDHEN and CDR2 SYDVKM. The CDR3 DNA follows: TGTGCCAGCACCCTAGCGGGGGGGTTCCAAGAGACCCAGTACTTC. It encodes CASTLAGGFQETQYF.

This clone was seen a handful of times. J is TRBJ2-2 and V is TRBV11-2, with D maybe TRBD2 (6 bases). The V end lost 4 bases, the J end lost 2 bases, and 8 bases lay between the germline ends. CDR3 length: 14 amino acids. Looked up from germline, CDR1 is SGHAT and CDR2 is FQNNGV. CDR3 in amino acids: CASSSGVNTGELFF. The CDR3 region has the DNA TGTGCCAGCAGCTCGGGGGTCAACACCGGGGAGCTGTTTTTT.